This is a list of T cell receptor beta chains from one sample in a study of cytomegalovirus exposure and HLA in healthy donors. This table comes from immunoSEQ multiplex PCR, and its TCRdb copy is limited to in-frame clones, with some not included. The sample includes about 150,000 clones, around 75% seen only once; the top ten take around 1.9%. The specimen was PBMCs. The receptors shown here come from a middle-aged woman in good health and CMV-seronegative. Each CDR3 is given with its conserved first and last residue. The order of the fields is V gene, J gene, clone size, D gene, CDR3 DNA, CDR3 protein. D genes are given only for firm matches. Clone size is shown for a subset of rows, as once, few, many or a class of expanded clone.

>TRBV18|TRBJ1-1|-|-
TGTGCCAACTCACAAGCCCAAGCTAGCACTGAAGCTTTCTTT
CANSQAQASTEAFF
>TRBV7-8|TRBJ2-2|-|TRBD2
TGTGCCATCAAATCGGGAGGCCTCTACTCGAACACCGGGGAGCTGTTTTTT
CAIKSGGLYSNTGELFF
>TRBV6-6|TRBJ2-7|once|TRBD2
TGTGCCAGCAGTTACGGACTAGCGGGAGGGTTAAACGAGCAGTACTTC
CASSYGLAGGLNEQYF
>TRBV10-1|TRBJ2-7|-|TRBD2
TGCGCCAGCAGTTTGGGACTACACCCCTACGAGCAGTACTTC
CASSLGLHPYEQYF
>TRBV30|TRBJ1-6|few|TRBD1
TGTGCCTGGAGTGTAAGAGGGGGCGCGACCTATAATTCACCCCTCCACTTT
CAWSVRGGATYNSPLHF
>TRBV6-1|TRBJ1-4|few|-
TGTGCCAGCAGACTCCCCCTTAATGAAAAACTGTTTTTT
CASRLPLNEKLFF
>TRBV7-7|TRBJ2-2|-|TRBD2
TGTGCCAGCAGCTTATCCCCTATGAGGAGCGGGAGCAGCGGGGAGCTGTTTTTT
CASSLSPMRSGSSGELFF
>TRBV10-1|TRBJ2-1|-|TRBD1
TGCGCCAGCAGTGACCCTAGGGACAGGGGGTCCAATGAGCAGTTCTTC
CASSDPRDRGSNEQFF
>TRBV11-1|TRBJ1-4|-|-
TGTGCCAGCAGCCCTAGGACAGCAACTAATGAAAAACTGTTTTTT
CASSPRTATNEKLFF
>TRBV5-1|TRBJ2-3|few|TRBD1
TGCGCCAGCAGCTGGGGACAGGGCACAGATACGCAGTATTTT
CASSWGQGTDTQYF
>TRBV5-1|TRBJ1-2|-|-
TGCGCCAGCAACCATAACTTAGGAGGGGACTATGGCTACACCTTC
CASNHNLGGDYGYTF
>TRBV7-9|TRBJ1-4|few|TRBD1
TGTGCCAGCAGGCCCCGGACAGGGGATGAAAAACTGTTTTTT
CASRPRTGDEKLFF
>TRBV2|TRBJ2-6|-|-
TGTGCCAGCAGCACAGGGTTAACTGGGGCCAACGTCCTGACTTTC
CASSTGLTGANVLTF
>TRBV7-9|TRBJ2-2|-|TRBD1
TGTGCCAGCAGCAGGGGCCGGACAGGGGGGGAGCTGTTTTTT
CASSRGRTGGELFF
>TRBV25-1|TRBJ2-6|-|TRBD1
TGTGCCAGCAGCGACTCCCCCGGACAGGGGGACGGGGCCAACGTCCTGACTTTC
CASSDSPGQGDGANVLTF
>TRBV29-1|TRBJ1-4|-|TRBD1
TGCAGCGCCGGACAGGGGAATGAAAAACTGTTTTTT
CSAGQGNEKLFF
>TRBV4-1|TRBJ2-1|-|TRBD1
TGCGCCAGCAGCCACTCCGGGACAGGGGGACGGTTCTTC
CASSHSGTGGRFF
>TRBV5-1|TRBJ2-5|-|-
TGCGCCAGCAGGGTGACCGGGACTTACGACCAAGAGACCCAGTACTTC
CASRVTGTYDQETQYF
>TRBV19|TRBJ1-1|-|-
TGTGCCAGTACCTCAGGGAGGGGAGCTGAAGCTTTCTTT
CASTSGRGAEAFF
>TRBV4-1|TRBJ1-4|-|-
TGCGCCAGCAGCCAAGGAGGTGAAAAACTGTTTTTT
CASSQGGEKLFF
>TRBV4-2|TRBJ2-2|-|-
TGTGCCAGCAGCCAATCTACAGGAAACACCGGGGAGCTGTTTTTT
CASSQSTGNTGELFF
>TRBV7-9|TRBJ1-5|-|-
TGTGCCAGCAGCATAGGAGGACACAATCAGCCCCAGCATTTT
CASSIGGHNQPQHF